This entry features one T cell receptor (beta chain) sequence. Its antigen is unidentified. This record belongs to a study of T-cell reconstitution after alpha-beta-depleted transplantation in children. Overall study findings and caveats: Day-60 TCRbeta diversity that was high in some patients was derived from surviving recipient T cells and thymic progenitors.

Construction of the TCRbeta library involved unique molecular identifiers. TCRdb passed the PCR reads through MiXCR, listing each CDR3 protein once. This sample has around 490,000 distinct CDR3 sequences, with around 10% found just once. V gave up 4 bases and J gave up 7 bases, with 17 bases separating them. From germline, CDR1 is SGHKS and CDR2 YYEKEE (reference sequence). This CDR3 is 15 amino acids long. The receptor was derived from a female patient aged 2 to 10 who had a stem cell transplant for aplastic anemia, so the T cells may come from the graft donor. Sequencing used PBMCs, mostly from graft donor cells, obtained 180 days after TCRalphabeta/CD19-depleted stem cell transplant. This chain joins TRBV5-5 and TRBJ1-4, with TRBD1 as a possible D gene (5 bases). The CDR3 bases are TGTGCCAGCAGCGTGGGATCAGGGATCAGTGAAAAACTGTTTTTT. Translation: CASSVGSGISEKLFF.